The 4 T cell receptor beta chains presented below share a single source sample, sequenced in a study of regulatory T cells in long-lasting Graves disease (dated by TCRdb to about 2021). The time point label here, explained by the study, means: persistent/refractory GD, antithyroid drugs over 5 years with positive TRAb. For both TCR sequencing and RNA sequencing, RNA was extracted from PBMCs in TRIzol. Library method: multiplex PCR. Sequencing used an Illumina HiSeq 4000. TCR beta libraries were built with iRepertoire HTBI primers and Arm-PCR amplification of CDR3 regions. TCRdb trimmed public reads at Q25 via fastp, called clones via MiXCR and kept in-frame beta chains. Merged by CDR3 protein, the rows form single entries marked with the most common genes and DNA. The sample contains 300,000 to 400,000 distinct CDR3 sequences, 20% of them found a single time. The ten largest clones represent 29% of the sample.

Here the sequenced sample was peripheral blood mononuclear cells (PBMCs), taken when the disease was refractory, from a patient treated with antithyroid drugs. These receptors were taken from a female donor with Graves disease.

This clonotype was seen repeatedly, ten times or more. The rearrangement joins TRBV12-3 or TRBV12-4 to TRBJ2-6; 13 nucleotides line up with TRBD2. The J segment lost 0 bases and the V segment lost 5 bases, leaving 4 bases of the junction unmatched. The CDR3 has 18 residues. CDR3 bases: TGTGCCAGCAGTACCCGGACTAGCGGGAGCTCTGGGGCCAACGTCCTGACTTTC. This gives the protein CASSTRTSGSSGANVLTF.

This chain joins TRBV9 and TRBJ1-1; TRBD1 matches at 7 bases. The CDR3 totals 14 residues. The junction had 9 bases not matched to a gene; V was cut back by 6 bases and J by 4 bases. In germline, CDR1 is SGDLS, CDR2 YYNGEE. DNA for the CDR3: TGTGCCAGCACCCCTGGCAGGGGGTCCACTGAAGCTTTCTTT. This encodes CASTPGRGSTEAFF.

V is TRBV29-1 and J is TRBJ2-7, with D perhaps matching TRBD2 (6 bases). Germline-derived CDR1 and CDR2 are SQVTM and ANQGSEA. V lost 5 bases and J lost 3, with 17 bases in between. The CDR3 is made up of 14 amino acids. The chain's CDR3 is CSVTLGDSGYEQYF. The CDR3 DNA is TGCAGCGTTACCTTAGGGGACTCTGGCTACGAGCAGTACTTC.

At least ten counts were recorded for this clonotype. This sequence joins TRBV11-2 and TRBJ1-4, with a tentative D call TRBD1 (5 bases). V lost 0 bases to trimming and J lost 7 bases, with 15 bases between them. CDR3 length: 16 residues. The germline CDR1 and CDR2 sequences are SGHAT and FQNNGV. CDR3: CASSLDRAGNGEKLFF. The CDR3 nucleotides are TGTGCCAGCAGCTTAGATCGGGCAGGGAACGGTGAAAAACTGTTTTTT.